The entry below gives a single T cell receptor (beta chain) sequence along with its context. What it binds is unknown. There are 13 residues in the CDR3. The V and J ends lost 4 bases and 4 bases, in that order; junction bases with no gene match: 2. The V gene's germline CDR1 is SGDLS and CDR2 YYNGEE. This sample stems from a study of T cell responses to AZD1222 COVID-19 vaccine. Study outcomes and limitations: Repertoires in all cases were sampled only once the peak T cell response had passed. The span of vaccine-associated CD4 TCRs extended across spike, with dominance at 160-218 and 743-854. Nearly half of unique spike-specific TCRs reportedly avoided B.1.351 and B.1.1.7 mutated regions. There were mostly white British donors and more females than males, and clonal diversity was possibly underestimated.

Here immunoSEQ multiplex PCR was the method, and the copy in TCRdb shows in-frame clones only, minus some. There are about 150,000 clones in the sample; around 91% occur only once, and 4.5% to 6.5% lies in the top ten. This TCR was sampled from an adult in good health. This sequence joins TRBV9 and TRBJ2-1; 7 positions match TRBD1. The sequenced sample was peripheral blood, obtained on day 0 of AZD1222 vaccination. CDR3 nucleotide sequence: TGTGCCAGCAGCCAACAGGGGTACAATGAGCAGTTCTTC. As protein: CASSQQGYNEQFF.